This T cell receptor (beta chain) was obtained from a study of Ad26.COV2.S vaccination and SARS-CoV-2 variants. About the study: The study gave Ad26.COV2.S intramuscularly, once or twice 56 days apart.

The CDR3 is 14 amino acids. V trimming: 6 bases; J trimming: 3 bases; junction bases outside the gene matches: 5. Germline V gives CDR1 MNHEY, CDR2 SVGAGI. The assay was immunoSEQ multiplex PCR, and TCRdb's table has in-frame clones only and misses some. Of some 340,000 clones detected, around four fifths appear once; the ten largest clones hold approximately 2%. Study-level results: Following vaccination, spike-specific CD8+ and CD4+ T cell responses reportedly exhibited substantial breadth. Individuals receiving vaccine had higher spike-specific TCR breadth than placebo recipients did.

The treatment is: over 15 received Ad26.COV2.S at low or high dose, single or two shots; about 5 received placebo; per-sample allocation not given. Sampling happened 63 days after the first vaccine or placebo injection. Comment on this clone: What it binds is unknown.

The V gene is TRBV6-5, the J gene TRBJ2-7; 10 nucleotides align to TRBD2. This specimen was peripheral blood, taken in a trial of Ad26.COV2.S vaccine versus placebo. The clonotype comes from a person between 18 and 59 years old who received the Ad26.COV2.S COVID-19 vaccine or a placebo. CDR3 coding DNA: TGTGCCAGCAGCATAGGACTAGCGGTCTACGAGCAGTACTTC. Translated: CASSIGLAVYEQYF.